The 2 T cell receptor beta chains given below trace back to one sample, sequenced in a study of T cell responses to AZD1222 COVID-19 vaccine. Profiled with immunoSEQ multiplex PCR; TCRdb holds only in-frame clones, not every one. The table lists fewer than 130,000 clones, roughly 92% of them singletons. Material: peripheral blood, obtained on day 0 of AZD1222 vaccination. The receptors here all came from an adult in good health.

The V and J genes are TRBV30 and TRBJ1-1; D call uncertain. CDR3 length: 13 amino acids. Trimming pared 0 bases from V and 0 bases from J, leaving 5 bases between. Germline V CDR1 and CDR2: GTSNPN, SVGIG (reference sequence). The CDR3 region has the DNA TGTGCCTGGAGTGTAAAGTTGAACACTGAAGCTTTCTTT. This codes for CAWSVKLNTEAFF.

The chain combines TRBV11-2 with TRBJ2-2; D is undetermined. Germline CDR1 is SGHAT and CDR2 is FQNNGV. V was pared by 11 bases and J by 4 bases, with 17 bases between. This CDR3 comprises 14 residues. The CDR3 nucleotides are TGTGCCTTCCGAGAGCTAACCCTCACCGGGGAGCTGTTTTTT. Protein: CAFRELTLTGELFF.